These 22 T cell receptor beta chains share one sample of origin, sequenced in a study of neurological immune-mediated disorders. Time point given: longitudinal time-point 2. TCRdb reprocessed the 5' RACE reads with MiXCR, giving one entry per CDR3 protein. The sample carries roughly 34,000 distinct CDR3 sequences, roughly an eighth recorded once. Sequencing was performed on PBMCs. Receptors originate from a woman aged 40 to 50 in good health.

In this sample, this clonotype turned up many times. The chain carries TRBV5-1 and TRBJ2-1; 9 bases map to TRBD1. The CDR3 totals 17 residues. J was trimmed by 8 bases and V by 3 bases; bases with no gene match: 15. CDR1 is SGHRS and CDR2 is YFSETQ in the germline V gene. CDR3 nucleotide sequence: TGCGCCAGCAGCTCGTATAGAGGGACAGGGTGGGGGCATGAGCAGTTCTTC. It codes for CASSSYRGTGWGHEQFF.

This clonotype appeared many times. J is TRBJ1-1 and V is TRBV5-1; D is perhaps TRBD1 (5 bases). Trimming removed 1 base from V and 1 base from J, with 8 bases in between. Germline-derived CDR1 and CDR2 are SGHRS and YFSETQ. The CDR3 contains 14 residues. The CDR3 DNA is TGCGCCAGCAGCTTGTGGGACTCGAACACTGAAGCTTTCTTT. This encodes CASSLWDSNTEAFF.

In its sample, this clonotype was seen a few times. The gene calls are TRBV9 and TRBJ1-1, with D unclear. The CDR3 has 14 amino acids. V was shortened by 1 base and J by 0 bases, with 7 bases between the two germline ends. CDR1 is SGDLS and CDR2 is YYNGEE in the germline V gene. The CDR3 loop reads CASSVQVLNTEAFF. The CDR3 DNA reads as TGTGCCAGCAGCGTACAGGTTTTGAACACTGAAGCTTTCTTT. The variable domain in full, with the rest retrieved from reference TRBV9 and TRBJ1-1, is DSGVTQTPKHLITATGQRVTLRCSPRSGDLSVYWYQQSLDQGLQFLIQYYNGEERAKGNILERFSAQQFPDLHSELNLSSLELGDSALYFCASSVQVLNTEAFFGQGTRLTVV.

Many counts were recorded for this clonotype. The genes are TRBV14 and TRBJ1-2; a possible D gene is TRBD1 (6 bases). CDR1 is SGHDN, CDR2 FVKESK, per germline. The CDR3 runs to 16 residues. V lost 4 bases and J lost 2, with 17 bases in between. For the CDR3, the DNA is TGTGCCAGCAGCCGAGGGACTCCCGGGACAAACTATGGCTACACCTTC. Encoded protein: CASSRGTPGTNYGYTF.

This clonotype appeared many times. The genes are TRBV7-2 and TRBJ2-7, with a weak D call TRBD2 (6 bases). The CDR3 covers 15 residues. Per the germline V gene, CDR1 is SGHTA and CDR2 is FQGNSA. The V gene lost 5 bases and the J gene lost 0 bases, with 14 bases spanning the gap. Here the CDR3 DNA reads TGTGCCAGCAGCCTCTCTAGCGAGAGCTCCTACGAGCAGTACTTC. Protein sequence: CASSLSSESSYEQYF.

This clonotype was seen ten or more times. The CDR3 DNA follows: TGTGCCAGCAGTCAAGGGACGGATTATATCAATGAGCAGTTCTTC. The encoded protein is CASSQGTDYINEQFF. The chain has TRBV6-1 and TRBJ2-1; D might be TRBD1 or TRBD2, each matching 5 bases. V gave up 5 bases and J gave up 6 bases, with 17 bases separating them. Germline CDR1 is MNHNS and CDR2 is SASEGT. This CDR3 is 15 amino acids long.

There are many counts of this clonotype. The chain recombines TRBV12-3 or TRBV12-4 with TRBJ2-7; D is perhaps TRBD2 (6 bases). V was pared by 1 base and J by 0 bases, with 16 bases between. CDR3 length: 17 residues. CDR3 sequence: CASSLVWDLQNSYEQYF. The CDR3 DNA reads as TGTGCCAGCAGTTTAGTTTGGGACTTACAGAACTCCTACGAGCAGTACTTC.

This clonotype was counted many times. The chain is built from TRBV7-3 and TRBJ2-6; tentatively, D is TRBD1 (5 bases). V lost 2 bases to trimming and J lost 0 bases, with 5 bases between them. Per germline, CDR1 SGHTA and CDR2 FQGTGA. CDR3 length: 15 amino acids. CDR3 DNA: TGTGCCAGCAGCTTAGGACACTCTGGGGCCAACGTCCTGACTTTC. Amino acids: CASSLGHSGANVLTF.

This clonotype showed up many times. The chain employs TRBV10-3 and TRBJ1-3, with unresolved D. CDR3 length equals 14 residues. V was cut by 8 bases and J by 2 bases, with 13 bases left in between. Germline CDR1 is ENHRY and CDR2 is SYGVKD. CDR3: CAIYSSETGNTIYF. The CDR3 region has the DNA TGTGCCATCTATTCCTCGGAAACTGGAAACACCATATATTTT.

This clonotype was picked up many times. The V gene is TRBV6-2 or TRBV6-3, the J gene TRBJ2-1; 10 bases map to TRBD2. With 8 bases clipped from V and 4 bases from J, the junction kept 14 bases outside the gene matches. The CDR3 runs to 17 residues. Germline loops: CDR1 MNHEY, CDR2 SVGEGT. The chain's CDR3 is CASGELAGGPIYNEQFF. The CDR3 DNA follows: TGTGCCAGCGGCGAATTAGCGGGGGGACCAATTTACAATGAGCAGTTCTTC.

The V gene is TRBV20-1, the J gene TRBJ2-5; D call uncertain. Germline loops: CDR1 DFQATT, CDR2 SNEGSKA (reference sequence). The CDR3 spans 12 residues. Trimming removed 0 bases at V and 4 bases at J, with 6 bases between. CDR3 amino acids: CSARDRRETQYF. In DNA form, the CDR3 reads TGCAGTGCTAGAGATCGCAGAGAGACCCAGTACTTC.

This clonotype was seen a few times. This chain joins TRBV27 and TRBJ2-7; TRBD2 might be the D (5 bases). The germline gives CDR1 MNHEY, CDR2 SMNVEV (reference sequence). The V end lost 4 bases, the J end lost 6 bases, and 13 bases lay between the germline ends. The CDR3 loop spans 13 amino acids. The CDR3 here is CASSSGRVSEQYF. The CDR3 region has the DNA TGTGCCAGCAGTTCTGGGCGGGTCAGCGAGCAGTACTTC.

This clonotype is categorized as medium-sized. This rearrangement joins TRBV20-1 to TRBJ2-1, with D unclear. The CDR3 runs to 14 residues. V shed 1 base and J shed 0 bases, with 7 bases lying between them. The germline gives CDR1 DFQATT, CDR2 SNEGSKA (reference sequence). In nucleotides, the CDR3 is TGCAGTGCTAGAGTTGTCAGCTCCTACAATGAGCAGTTCTTC. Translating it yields CSARVVSSYNEQFF.

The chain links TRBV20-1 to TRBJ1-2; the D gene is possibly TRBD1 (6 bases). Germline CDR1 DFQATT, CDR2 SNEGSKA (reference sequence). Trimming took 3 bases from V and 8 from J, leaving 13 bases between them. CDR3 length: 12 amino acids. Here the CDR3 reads CSASLGAEGYTF. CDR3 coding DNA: TGCAGTGCTAGCCTGGGGGCGGAGGGCTACACCTTC.

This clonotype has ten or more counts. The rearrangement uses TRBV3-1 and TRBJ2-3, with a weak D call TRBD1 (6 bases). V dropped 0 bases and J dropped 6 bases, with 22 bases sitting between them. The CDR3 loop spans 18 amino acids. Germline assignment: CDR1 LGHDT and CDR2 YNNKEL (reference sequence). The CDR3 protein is CASSQEIDRTDFTDTQYF. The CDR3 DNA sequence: TGTGCCAGCAGCCAAGAAATCGACAGGACAGATTTCACGGATACGCAGTATTTT.

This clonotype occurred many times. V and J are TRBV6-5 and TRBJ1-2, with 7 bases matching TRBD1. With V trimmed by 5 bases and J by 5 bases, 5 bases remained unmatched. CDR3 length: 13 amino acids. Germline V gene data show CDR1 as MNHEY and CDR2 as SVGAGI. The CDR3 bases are TGTGCCAGCAGTCTCTCGACAGGGTATGGCTACACCTTC. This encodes CASSLSTGYGYTF.

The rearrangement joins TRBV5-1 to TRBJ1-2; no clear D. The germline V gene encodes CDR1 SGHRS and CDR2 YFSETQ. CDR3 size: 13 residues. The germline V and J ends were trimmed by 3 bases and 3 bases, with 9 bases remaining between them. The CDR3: CASSSQEDYGYTF. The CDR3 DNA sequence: TGCGCCAGCAGCTCGCAGGAAGACTATGGCTACACCTTC.

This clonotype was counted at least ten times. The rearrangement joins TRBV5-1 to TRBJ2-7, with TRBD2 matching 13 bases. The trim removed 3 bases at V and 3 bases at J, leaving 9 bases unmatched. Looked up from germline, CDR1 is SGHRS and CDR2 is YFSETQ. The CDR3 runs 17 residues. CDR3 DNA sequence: TGCGCCAGCAGCTACGGGACTAGCGGGAAAAGAGTCTACGAGCAGTACTTC. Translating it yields CASSYGTSGKRVYEQYF.

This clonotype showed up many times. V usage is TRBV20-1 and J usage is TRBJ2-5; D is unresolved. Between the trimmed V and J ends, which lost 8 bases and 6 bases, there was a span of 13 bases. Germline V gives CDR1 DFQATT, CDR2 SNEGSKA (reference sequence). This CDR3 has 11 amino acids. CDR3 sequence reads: CSLPSMQTQYF. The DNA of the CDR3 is TGCAGTTTACCAAGCATGCAGACCCAGTACTTC.

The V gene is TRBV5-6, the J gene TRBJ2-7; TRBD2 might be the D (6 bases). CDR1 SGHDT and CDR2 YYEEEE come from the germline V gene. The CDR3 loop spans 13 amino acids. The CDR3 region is CASGFRQGGEQYF. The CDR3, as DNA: TGTGCTAGCGGCTTTCGGCAGGGTGGCGAGCAGTACTTC.

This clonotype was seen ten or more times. The CDR3 region is CASTRGGAETEAFF. The DNA of the CDR3 is TGTGCCAGTACCCGAGGGGGGGCGGAGACTGAAGCTTTCTTT. The V and J genes are TRBV19 and TRBJ1-1, with a weak D call TRBD1 (6 bases). V was trimmed by 7 bases and J by 5 bases, leaving 17 bases between them. This CDR3 is built from 14 residues. From germline, CDR1 is LNHDA and CDR2 SQIVND (reference sequence).

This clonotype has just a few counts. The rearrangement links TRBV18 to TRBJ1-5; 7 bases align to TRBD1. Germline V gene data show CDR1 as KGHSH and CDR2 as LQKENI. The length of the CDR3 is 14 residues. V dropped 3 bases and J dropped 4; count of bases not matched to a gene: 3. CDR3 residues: CASSPGQQNQPQHF. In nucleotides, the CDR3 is TGTGCCAGCTCACCGGGACAGCAAAATCAGCCCCAGCATTTT.